This T cell receptor (beta chain) emerged from a study of blood T cell repertoires in COVID-19. Trimming took off 5 bases at V and 2 bases at J, with 6 bases between the two ends. This CDR3 region has 12 residues. Per germline, CDR1 GTSNPN and CDR2 SVGIG (reference sequence). TCRdb keeps only in-frame clones here, not all; method: immunoSEQ multiplex PCR. This table has fewer than 250,000 clones, roughly 83% appearing once. This TCR came from a woman under 40 who had recovered from COVID-19. Sequenced sample: PBMCs or T cells enriched from blood (not recorded which). The chain carries TRBV30 and TRBJ2-2; D is unresolved. For the CDR3, the DNA is TGTGCCTGGGGACCTAACACCGGGGAGCTGTTTTTT. Translating gives CAWGPNTGELFF.